This is a list of T cell receptor beta chains from one sample in a study of regulatory T cells in long-lasting Graves disease. TCRdb processed the multiplex PCR reads anew with MiXCR; each CDR3 protein has one entry. The sample includes hundreds of thousands of distinct CDR3 sequences, 30% of them seen just once. The sample here was peripheral blood mononuclear cells (PBMCs), taken when the disease was refractory, from a patient treated with antithyroid drugs. The receptors here all came from a female donor with Graves disease. The CDR3 runs from the conserved cysteine through the conserved F or W. A D gene is named only where the DNA matches it firmly. Expanded clones get a size class; other rows say once, few or many, or leave the size out.

clone_size j_call v_call d_call cdr3_aa cdr3_nt
. TRBJ1-6 TRBV20-1 TRBD1 CSARDPRGTGLSPLHF TGCAGTGCTAGAGATCCGCGAGGGACAGGGCTTTCACCCCTCCACTTT
. TRBJ1-5 TRBV2 TRBD1 CASRAGTGYQPQHF TGTGCCAGCAGAGCCGGGACAGGGTATCAGCCCCAGCATTTT
few TRBJ2-7 TRBV2 . CASSVGLYLSSYEQYF TGTGCCAGCAGTGTCGGACTATATCTTAGCTCCTACGAGCAGTACTTC
many TRBJ1-2 TRBV28 . CASSLPPTANYGYTF TGTGCCAGCAGTTTACCCCCCACGGCCAACTATGGCTACACCTTC
. TRBJ2-3 TRBV7-2 . CASRRDQRWEDTQYF TGTGCCAGCAGGCGGGATCAGCGTTGGGAAGATACGCAGTATTTT
few TRBJ2-2 TRBV2 . CASSTGIGTGELFF TGTGCCAGCAGCACAGGGATCGGCACCGGGGAGCTGTTTTTT
many TRBJ1-1 TRBV28 TRBD1 CASSSATGSLAEAFF TGTGCCAGCAGTTCGGCGACAGGGTCTCTCGCTGAAGCTTTCTTT
. TRBJ1-1 TRBV29-1 . CSAGLNTEAFF TGCAGCGCTGGACTGAACACTGAAGCTTTCTTT
many TRBJ1-4 TRBV12-3/TRBV12-4 . CASSPTGLNEKLFF TGTGCCAGCAGCCCAACAGGACTCAATGAAAAACTGTTTTTT
. TRBJ1-2 TRBV28 . CASRNAGAYPYGYTF TGTGCCAGCAGGAATGCAGGGGCCTATCCTTATGGCTACACCTTC
many TRBJ2-4 TRBV3-1 . CASSQDPAGAKNIQYF TGTGCCAGCAGCCAAGACCCCGCGGGAGCCAAAAACATTCAGTACTTC
. TRBJ1-5 TRBV12-3/TRBV12-4 TRBD1 CASTNSGGRGQPQHF TGTGCCAGCACCAATTCAGGGGGTCGGGGACAGCCCCAGCATTTT
. TRBJ2-1 TRBV5-1 TRBD2 CASRGVAGAYNEQFF TGCGCCAGCAGGGGTGTAGCGGGAGCCTACAATGAGCAGTTCTTC
. TRBJ1-1 TRBV7-9 TRBD1 CASSLATGGDTEAFF TGTGCCAGCAGCTTAGCGACAGGGGGGGACACTGAAGCTTTCTTT
few TRBJ2-7 TRBV4-1 TRBD1 CASSQVGQGRSYEQYF TGCGCCAGCAGCCAAGTGGGACAGGGAAGGAGCTACGAGCAGTACTTC
. TRBJ1-2 TRBV6-1 . CASSLIQGNYGYTF TGTGCCAGCAGTCTGATCCAGGGGAACTATGGCTACACCTTC
. TRBJ1-2 TRBV29-1 . CSVDTGAGGYTF TGCAGCGTTGATACGGGGGCAGGGGGCTACACCTTC
. TRBJ1-2 TRBV27 TRBD1 CASSPDPTGVGYTF TGTGCCAGCAGTCCGGACCCGACAGGGGTTGGCTACACCTTC
. TRBJ2-4 TRBV15 TRBD2 CATSSRTSHGNIQYF TGTGCCACCAGCTCTAGGACTAGCCACGGAAACATTCAGTACTTC
. TRBJ2-1 TRBV9 . CASSVELWASSYNEQFF TGTGCCAGCAGCGTAGAGTTGTGGGCTAGCAGCTACAATGAGCAGTTCTTC
few TRBJ1-2 TRBV27 TRBD1 CASSLRDSLYNYGYTF TGTGCCAGCAGTTTACGGGACAGTCTTTACAACTATGGCTACACCTTC
. TRBJ1-1 TRBV20-1 . CSARVSYMNTEAFF TGCAGTGCTAGAGTTTCATATATGAACACTGAAGCTTTCTTT
. TRBJ1-1 TRBV20-1 TRBD1 CSARATGGGVGDTEAFF TGCAGTGCTAGGGCTACAGGGGGCGGGGTGGGGGACACTGAAGCTTTCTTT
. TRBJ2-7 TRBV19 . CASSMGKPYEQYF TGTGCCAGTAGTATGGGGAAACCCTACGAGCAGTACTTC
. TRBJ2-6 TRBV6-1 . CASSDLAGSSGANVLTF TGTGCCAGCAGTGACCTGGCGGGCAGCTCTGGGGCCAACGTCCTGACTTTC
many TRBJ2-5 TRBV28 TRBD2 CASSFTGTSSF TGTGCCAGCAGTTTCACCGGGACTAGTAGTTTC
few TRBJ1-4 TRBV7-2 TRBD1 CASSSSGQPNEKLFF TGTGCCAGCAGCTCCTCGGGACAGCCAAATGAAAAACTGTTTTTT